Following are 21 T cell receptor beta chains from one sample sequenced in a study of human T cells and chemical hapten exposure. Time point reported: pre-sensitization, week 0. The treatment: therapeutic diphenylcyclopropenone sensitization with weekly scalp DPC. One entry per CDR3 protein results from TCRdb running MiXCR on the RACE reads. The data show tens of thousands of distinct CDR3 sequences, over 9.5% seen once. The source was whole blood, collected in connection with sensitization to the hapten diphenylcyclopropenone (DPC). The receptors here all came from a woman in her forties or fifties with alopecia areata. Some clones in this sample may be carry-over from other donors' samples.

This clonotype was found a few times. V gene TRBV7-9 combines with J gene TRBJ2-7; no firm D call. The CDR3 runs to 15 residues. The germline V gene encodes CDR1 SEHNR and CDR2 FQNEAQ (reference sequence). Trimming cost V 2 bases and J 1 base, with 12 bases left between them. CDR3 sequence: CASSLLGQASYEQYF. CDR3 nucleotides: TGTGCCAGCAGCTTACTCGGCCAAGCTTCCTACGAGCAGTACTTC.

This clonotype was seen many times. This CDR3 reads CASSYGKLGAGADTQYF. The CDR3, as DNA: TGTGCCAGCAGCTATGGGAAATTGGGGGCGGGAGCAGATACGCAGTATTTT. The V call is TRBV7-3, the J call TRBJ2-3; tentative D call: TRBD2 (7 bases). The CDR3 is 17 amino acids. Germline values: CDR1 SGHTA, CDR2 FQGTGA. Between the trimmed V and J ends, which lost 4 bases and 4 bases, there was a span of 21 bases.

This clonotype came up many times. V usage is TRBV7-8 and J usage is TRBJ1-2, with no clear D. The length of the CDR3 is 16 residues. Germline V gives CDR1 SGHVS, CDR2 FQNEAQ. V was clipped by 6 bases and J by 6 bases, with 23 bases between them. The CDR3 DNA is TGTGCCAGCAGTTCCGTCGGTGGAGGGTACGGGGATGGCTACACCTTC. Its protein product is CASSSVGGGYGDGYTF.

Remarks on this clonotype: Sequence at one end of the junction differs from germline and may be a read error. V usage is TRBV6-5 and J usage is TRBJ2-2; D is possibly TRBD2 (7 bases). The length of the CDR3 is 14 residues. Germline CDR1 and CDR2: MNHEY and SVGAGI. The CDR3 here is CASSYDRWSGELVF. The CDR3 nucleotides are TGTGCCAGCAGTTACGACAGGTGGAGCGGGGAGCTGGTTTTT.

This clonotype was found a few times. The genes are TRBV19 and TRBJ1-5; D is perhaps TRBD1 (6 bases). Germline V CDR1 and CDR2: LNHDA, SQIVND (reference sequence). The ends were cut back, 9 bases at V and 0 bases at J, with 6 bases in the middle. CDR3 length: 12 amino acids. The CDR3 DNA sequence: TGTGCCAGCAGGGGTAGCAATCAGCCCCAGCATTTT. This gives the protein CASRGSNQPQHF. The complete variable domain, with remaining parts taken from reference TRBV19 and TRBJ1-5, reads DGGITQSPKYLFRKEGQNVTLSCEQNLNHDAMYWYRQDPGQGLRLIYYSQIVNDFQKGDIAEGYSVSREKKESFPLTVTSAQKNPTAFYLCASRGSNQPQHFGDGTRLSIL.

The chain combines TRBV6-5 with TRBJ2-7; no definite D call. V lost 6 bases and J lost 3, with 12 bases in between. This CDR3 has 13 residues. Germline V gene sequence: CDR1 MNHEY, CDR2 SVGAGI. The CDR3 DNA reads as TGTGCCAGCAGGTACCGCGGTGGCTACGAGCAGTACTTC. Translated: CASRYRGGYEQYF.

This clonotype was counted ten times or more. The rearrangement links TRBV12-5 to TRBJ2-3; 7 nucleotides match TRBD1. Germline V gene sequence: CDR1 LGHNT, CDR2 FRNRAP. The CDR3 spans 14 residues. J lost 5 bases, V lost 9 bases, and 11 bases had no gene match. The CDR3 sequence: CASRYSGGIDTQYF. The CDR3 region has the DNA TGTGCTAGCCGCTACTCAGGGGGAATAGATACGCAGTATTTT.

This clonotype appeared many times. This chain connects TRBV29-1 to TRBJ1-2; 7 bases agree with TRBD1. Germline V gene sequence: CDR1 SQVTM, CDR2 ANQGSEA. The J segment lost 7 bases and the V segment lost 6 bases, leaving 20 bases of the junction unmatched. The CDR3 spans 16 residues. CDR3 sequence (DNA): TGCAGCGTCCCCCAGGTGGAGGGACAGAACCACGGTGGCTACACCTTC. Translated: CSVPQVEGQNHGGYTF.

J is TRBJ1-2 and V is TRBV18; D call uncertain. The V and J ends lost 2 bases and 4 bases respectively, with 20 bases between them. Germline-derived CDR1 and CDR2 are KGHSH and LQKENI. The CDR3 extends over 17 amino acids. CDR3 sequence (DNA): TGTGCCAGCTCACCAGTCTTCGGTAAGGGAGTTCCCTATGGCTACACCTTC. Protein sequence: CASSPVFGKGVPYGYTF.

The chain couples TRBV7-8 to TRBJ1-6; perhaps TRBD1 as D (5 bases). V lost 4 bases to trimming and J lost 10 bases, with 17 bases between them. Germline CDR1 SGHVS, CDR2 FQNEAQ. The CDR3 consists of 15 residues. The CDR3, as DNA: TGTGCCAGCAGCTCTAGGGAAGCAAAGGGGTCACCCCTCCACTTT. It is translated as CASSSREAKGSPLHF.

The sample holds a few counts of this clonotype. The chain links TRBV20-1 to TRBJ1-6, with D unclear. Between the trimmed V and J ends, which lost 6 bases and 5 bases, there was a span of 14 bases. The germline V gene has CDR1 DFQATT and CDR2 SNEGSKA (reference sequence). This CDR3 region has 14 residues. The CDR3 here is CSAIPDGNNSPLHF. The CDR3 nucleotides read TGCAGTGCCATCCCGGACGGGAATAATTCACCCCTCCACTTT.

This clonotype was observed a few times. This rearrangement joins TRBV20-1 to TRBJ2-3; the match to TRBD2 covers 10 bases. Per the germline V gene, CDR1 is DFQATT and CDR2 is SNEGSKA (reference sequence). The CDR3 sequence is 16 residues long. J was trimmed by 1 base and V by 5 bases; bases with no gene match: 9. The CDR3 sequence is CSAYTGTSDRTDTQYF. In DNA, the CDR3 is TGCAGTGCTTATACCGGGACTAGCGATCGCACAGATACGCAGTATTTT.

Points on this clonotype: One junction end disagrees with the germline gene, perhaps due to a read error. This chain joins TRBV24-1 and TRBJ2-3, with 9 bases that match TRBD2. This CDR3 spans 13 amino acids. Per germline, CDR1 KGHDR and CDR2 SFDVKD. The CDR3 loop reads CATIGTSTDMQYF. As DNA, the CDR3 is TGTGCCACCATAGGGACTAGCACAGATATGCAGTATTTT.

This clonotype turned up a few times. The chain is built from TRBV7-9 and TRBJ1-3, with D hard to call. The germline V gene encodes CDR1 SEHNR and CDR2 FQNEAQ (reference sequence). The CDR3 covers 14 residues. Trimming removed 2 bases at V and 4 bases at J, with 9 bases between. In nucleotides, the CDR3 is TGTGCCAGCAGCTTAACGGGGTCCGGAAACACCATATATTTT. Encoded protein: CASSLTGSGNTIYF.

This clonotype was counted many times. The chain links TRBV7-8 to TRBJ1-1; 8 nucleotides align to TRBD1. The J segment lost 3 bases and the V segment lost 2 bases, leaving 17 bases of the junction unmatched. The CDR3 length is 19 residues. The germline gives CDR1 SGHVS, CDR2 FQNEAQ. The DNA of the CDR3 is TGTGCCAGCAGCTTAAGGGTCCGCAGGGGGCGCGAGGTTGACACTGAAGCTTTCTTT. Translating it yields CASSLRVRRGREVDTEAFF.

This clonotype was counted only a few times. The CDR3 reads CAISENPSGSLGRQFF. CDR3 coding DNA: TGTGCCATCAGTGAGAACCCTAGCGGGAGCCTCGGGAGGCAGTTCTTC. V usage is TRBV10-3 and J usage is TRBJ2-1; 10 bases align to TRBD2. The CDR3 is made up of 16 amino acids. V gave up 2 bases and J gave up 12 bases; unmatched junction bases: 13. Germline V gene sequence: CDR1 ENHRY, CDR2 SYGVKD.

This clonotype has a count of ten or more. This chain uses TRBV9 with TRBJ2-2; D is uncertain. The CDR3 runs to 17 residues. Germline V gene sequence: CDR1 SGDLS, CDR2 YYNGEE. Trimming took 4 bases from V and 8 from J, leaving 24 bases between them. The CDR3 loop reads CASSQTPGSQVAGELFF. CDR3 bases: TGTGCCAGCAGCCAGACTCCCGGGTCCCAAGTAGCTGGGGAGCTGTTTTTT.

V and J are TRBV20-1 and TRBJ2-4, with D perhaps assigned TRBD1 or TRBD2 (6 bases each). Germline loops: CDR1 DFQATT, CDR2 SNEGSKA (reference sequence). This CDR3 spans 16 amino acids. V lost 0 bases to trimming and J lost 2 bases, with 14 bases between them. The DNA for the CDR3 is TGCAGTGCTAGAGAAAGGCTGGGGGGCCCCAAAAACATTCAGTACTTC. It specifies CSARERLGGPKNIQYF.

This clonotype was counted between two and nine times. The rearrangement uses TRBV20-1 and TRBJ1-6; 7 bases map to TRBD1. V lost 6 bases to trimming and J lost 3 bases; unmatched junction nucleotides: 8. Germline V gene lookup returns CDR1 DFQATT and CDR2 SNEGSKA (reference sequence). The CDR3 extends over 15 amino acids. The CDR3 region is CSANSGTVYNSPLHF. CDR3 nucleotides: TGCAGTGCCAATTCCGGGACAGTCTATAATTCACCCCTCCACTTT.

The rearrangement links TRBV12-3 or TRBV12-4 to TRBJ1-2; 8 bases are shared with TRBD1. The V segment lost 5 bases and the J segment 9 bases; nucleotides outside the gene matches: 8. CDR3 length: 13 residues. The CDR3 sequence is CASSLQGANRYTF. In DNA form, the CDR3 reads TGTGCCAGCAGTCTGCAGGGGGCCAATCGCTACACCTTC.

A few counts support this clonotype. The genes are TRBV5-1 and TRBJ2-5; D not resolved. CDR1 and CDR2 (germline): SGHRS, YFSETQ. V was shortened by 0 bases and J by 0 bases, with 9 bases between the two germline ends. The CDR3 has 15 residues. CDR3: CASSLAVGNQETQYF. As DNA, the CDR3 is TGCGCCAGCAGCTTGGCTGTGGGGAACCAAGAGACCCAGTACTTC.